The 27 T cell receptor beta chains below come from one sample, sequenced in a study of tumor-infiltrating lymphocytes in primary liver carcinoma. RNA was extracted from whole blood without cell sorting, alongside germline DNA. Using a constant-region primer together with ProtoScript II reverse transcriptase, TCR beta cDNA was made from about 500 ng of total RNA. Construction of TCR beta libraries relied on three successive nested multiplex PCR rounds employing slightly modified ARM-PCR. With TRBV1-TRBV30 forward primers and a C-beta reverse primer, the first two PCR rounds were run for around 10 cycles each. TCRdb reprocessed the multiplex PCR reads with MiXCR, giving one entry per CDR3 protein. This sample has about 200,000 distinct CDR3 sequences, with roughly two thirds found just once. Material for sequencing was peripheral blood. These receptors all stem from a woman aged 60 to 75 with primary liver carcinoma and hepatitis B virus infection.

Only a few counts were recorded for this clonotype. A much larger clone lies a single base off, so this may be a read error. The chain couples TRBV28 to TRBJ2-7, with D possibly TRBD1 on 5 matching bases. Deletions cut 6 bases from V and 7 bases from J, with 16 bases between. CDR3 length: 13 amino acids. The V gene's germline CDR1 is MDHEN and CDR2 SYDVKM. CDR3 DNA sequence: TGTGCCAGCAGCTTGACAGACGTCGGGGAGCAGTACTTC. Translating gives CASSLTDVGEQYF.

This clonotype is a singleton in its sample. The CDR3 does not close with the conserved phenylalanine or tryptophan, likely indicating a read error. V and J are TRBV11-2 and TRBJ2-3; no clear D. The J call is doubtful: the DNA matches TRBJ1-5 better. This CDR3 region has 13 residues. The germline gives CDR1 SGHAT, CDR2 FQNNGV. CDR3 nucleotides: TGTGCCAGTAGCTTAGATTTGAGGGATACGCAGCATTTA. Protein product: CASSLDLRDTQHL.

The chain is built from TRBV4-1 and TRBJ2-2; 8 positions agree with TRBD1. V lost 6 bases to trimming and J lost 4 bases; unmatched junction nucleotides: 7. CDR3 length: 15 amino acids. CDR1 and CDR2 (germline): MGHRA, YSYEKL. The CDR3 coding sequence is TGCGCCAGCAGTCGAGACAGGGGCGGCACCGGGGAGCTGTTTTTT. It specifies CASSRDRGGTGELFF.

This clonotype showed up just once. A much larger clone differs from this one at a single base, so this may be a read error. This chain uses TRBV30 with TRBJ2-5; no firm D call. The germline V and J ends were trimmed by 5 bases and 4 bases, with 17 bases remaining between them. CDR1 GTSNPN and CDR2 SVGIG come from the germline V gene (reference sequence). The CDR3 loop spans 14 amino acids. The CDR3 is CAWEAGSDGETQYF. In nucleotides, the CDR3 is TGTGCCTGGGAAGCCGGGTCCGATGGAGAGACCCAGTACTTC.

Turning to this clonotype: The junction departs from the called germline gene at one end, perhaps through a read error. The chain recombines TRBV6-6 with TRBJ1-5; D gene unclear. The CDR3 contains 16 residues. Germline V lookup: CDR1 MNHNY, CDR2 SVGAGI (reference sequence). Here the CDR3 reads CAISWREVSGNQPQHF. CDR3 in DNA: TGTGCCATCAGTTGGCGCGAGGTCAGTGGCAATCAGCCCCAGCATTTT.

A remark on this clonotype: A much larger clone differs by one base, so this may be a read error. CDR3 in amino acids: CASSSNEQGARGNTICF. The CDR3 nucleotides read TGTGCCAGCAGCTCGAACGAACAGGGGGCGCGTGGAAACACCATATGTTTT. The J gene is TRBJ1-3, the V gene TRBV7-8, with 9 positions matching TRBD1. The germline CDR1 and CDR2 sequences are SGHVS and FQNEAQ. The CDR3 totals 17 residues.

To note about this clonotype: Mismatch with germline at one junction end may stem from a read error. J is TRBJ2-4 and V is TRBV11-2, with no clear D. From germline, CDR1 is SGHAT and CDR2 FQNNGV. This CDR3 is 14 amino acids long. CDR3 in amino acids: CATSLEARTNIRYF. The CDR3 DNA is TGTGCCACCAGCTTAGAGGCTCGTACAAACATTCGGTACTTC.

This clonotype was seen a handful of times. The junction departs from the called germline gene at one end, perhaps through a read error. The chain carries TRBV11-3 and TRBJ1-6; perhaps TRBD1 as D (5 bases). The germline V gene encodes CDR1 SGHNT and CDR2 YENEEA. CDR3 size: 14 residues. The CDR3 DNA is TGTGCCAGCAGCTTAGGGGACGGAAATTCACACCTCCGCTTT. Its protein product is CASSLGDGNSHLRF. The full variable domain, rest sourced from reference TRBV11-3 and TRBJ1-6, is EAGVVQSPRYKIIEKKQPVAFWCNPISGHNTLYWYLQNLGQGPELLIRYENEEAVDDSQLPKDRFSAERLKGVDSTLKIQPAELGDSAVYLCASSLGDGNSHLRFGNGTRLTVT.

Ten or more counts support this clonotype. This chain links TRBV6-5 with TRBJ2-1; tentatively, D is TRBD2 (7 bases). The CDR3 extends over 17 amino acids. Trimming cost V 6 bases and J 13 bases, with 31 bases left between them. The germline V gene has CDR1 MNHEY and CDR2 SVGAGI. For the CDR3, the DNA is TGTGCCAGCAGACGGGACAACAGCGGGACCGGATACCCTGTCCAGTTCTTC. Translating gives CASRRDNSGTGYPVQFF.

In regard to this clonotype: With a much larger clone just one base away, this may be a read error. The chain has TRBV4-1 and TRBJ2-3; 10 positions match TRBD2. CDR1 is MGHRA and CDR2 is YSYEKL in the germline V gene. The CDR3 sequence is 17 residues long. CDR3 sequence reads: CASSQELAGGLTVTQYF. As DNA, the CDR3 is TGCGCCAGCAGCCAAGAATTAGCGGGAGGCCTCACAGTTACGCAGTATTTT.

To note about this clonotype: Lacking the conserved final phenylalanine or tryptophan, this CDR3 likely reflects a read error. J is TRBJ2-7 and V is TRBV11-3, with 9 bases matching TRBD2. CDR3 length: 13 amino acids. Germline CDR1 and CDR2: SGHNT and YENEEA. CDR3 protein: CARSLAGVSEQYY. The CDR3, as DNA: TGTGCCAGGAGCTTAGCGGGAGTAAGCGAGCAGTACTAC.

On this clonotype: One end of the junction is discordant with germline, which a read error may explain. The rearrangement uses TRBV11-2 and TRBJ2-3; 7 nucleotides line up with TRBD2. This CDR3 region has 17 residues. Germline-derived CDR1 and CDR2 are SGHAT and FQNNGV. CDR3 protein: CASSLGLTGPVTATQYF. For the CDR3, the DNA is TGTGCCAGTAGCCTGGGACTAACGGGGCCGGTCACAGCTACGCAGTATTTT.

This chain uses TRBV7-8 with TRBJ2-2; 8 bases agree with TRBD2. CDR1 is SGHVS and CDR2 is FQNEAQ in the germline V gene. Trimming at V came to 6 bases and at J to 9 bases, leaving 9 bases not matched to a gene. This CDR3 has 14 amino acids. This chain's CDR3 is CASSPIAGTWELFF. DNA of the CDR3: TGTGCCAGCAGTCCAATAGCGGGAACCTGGGAGCTGTTTTTT. Combining the CDR3 with reference TRBV7-8 and TRBJ2-2 gives the whole variable domain GAGVSQSPRYKVAKRGQDVALRCDPISGHVSLFWYQQALGQGPEFLTYFQNEAQLDKSGLPSDRFFAERPEGSVSTLKIQRTQQEDSAVYLCASSPIAGTWELFFGEGSRLTVL.

About this clonotype: The CDR3 ends on some other residue instead of the conserved phenylalanine or tryptophan, so this is likely a read error. J is TRBJ2-3 and V is TRBV11-2; D unresolved. The CDR3 has 12 residues. With 9 bases removed from V and 4 bases from J, the gap between germline ends came to 11 bases. Germline CDR1 reads SGHAT; CDR2 reads FQNNGV. The CDR3 reads CASSVIPDTQYL. The CDR3 DNA is TGTGCCAGTAGTGTTATACCAGATACGCAGTATTTG.

A single count supports this clonotype. A read error may produce the germline difference seen at one junction end. The chain combines TRBV4-2 with TRBJ2-2, with D perhaps TRBD2 (6 bases). Per the germline V gene, CDR1 is LGHNA and CDR2 is YNFKEQ. This CDR3 region has 19 residues. The CDR3 region has the DNA TGTGCCAGCAGCCCCATAGGTTCATCGGGAGCGGCGAACACCGGGGAGCTGTCTTTT. It encodes CASSPIGSSGAANTGELSF.

The rearrangement uses TRBV10-3 and TRBJ2-7; 8 bases fit TRBD2. Per the germline V gene, CDR1 is ENHRY and CDR2 is SYGVKD. Trimming removed 8 bases from V and 5 bases from J; junction bases left unmatched: 11. The CDR3 is 14 residues long. CDR3 coding DNA: TGTGCCATCTCGGGGGGGGAGGGCCTCCACGAGCAGTACTTC. The encoded protein is CAISGGEGLHEQYF.

Points on this clonotype: The conserved phenylalanine or tryptophan normally closing the CDR3 is absent here, so this likely arose from a read error. The limits of the CDR3 on the DNA are not certain, so only TCRdb's listed CDR3 is given. The V call is TRBV11-2, the J call TRBJ2-1. CDR1 and CDR2 (germline): SGHAT, FQNNGV. The CDR3 length is 14 residues, termini included. The CDR3: CASSFSSLHNEQSL.

Remarks on this clonotype: Relative to the germline gene, one junction end is altered; a read error may explain this. V is TRBV11-1 and J is TRBJ1-1, with D perhaps TRBD1 (5 bases). The CDR3 sequence is 14 residues long. Germline V gene lookup returns CDR1 SGHAT and CDR2 FQDESV (reference sequence). The CDR3 region has the DNA TGTGCCAGCAGCTTCTGGGGCAGAACTACTGAAGCCTTCTTT. Its protein is CASSFWGRTTEAFF. Looking up the rest from reference TRBV11-1 and TRBJ1-1 gives the full variable domain: EAEVAQSPRYKITEKSQAVAFWCDPISGHATLYWYRQILGQGPELLVQFQDESVVDDSQLPKDRFSAERLKGVDSTLKIQPAELGDSAMYLCASSFWGRTTEAFFGQGTRLTVV.

The V call is TRBV5-1, the J call TRBJ2-1; the D gene could be TRBD1 or TRBD2 (5 bases each). CDR1 is SGHRS and CDR2 is YFSETQ in the germline V gene. The V gene lost 1 base and the J gene lost 0 bases, with 8 bases spanning the gap. This CDR3 is built from 15 residues. The CDR3 DNA sequence: TGCGCCAGCAGCTTGTTGGGGGTCTCCTACAATGAGCAGTTCTTC. Its translation is CASSLLGVSYNEQFF.

With regard to this clonotype: Since the CDR3 does not end with the conserved phenylalanine or tryptophan, this likely comes from a read error. The chain recombines TRBV11-2 with TRBJ2-7; TRBD2 agrees at 7 bases. With V trimmed by 2 bases and J by 0 bases, 10 bases remained unmatched. CDR1 SGHAT and CDR2 FQNNGV come from the germline V gene. This CDR3 has 17 residues. The CDR3 DNA sequence: TGTGCCAGCAGCTTAAGTAGCGGGTATAAAAGCTCCTACGAGCAGTACATC. Translated, it gives CASSLSSGYKSSYEQYI.

The chain is built from TRBV28 and TRBJ2-7, with 9 bases fitting TRBD1. The CDR3 is 15 amino acids. Germline trimming cut 1 base from V and 1 base from J; bases unmatched to any gene: 2. The germline V gene has CDR1 MDHEN and CDR2 SYDVKM. CDR3 amino acids: CASSLFGTGSYEQYF. The CDR3 coding sequence is TGTGCCAGCAGTTTATTTGGGACAGGGTCCTACGAGCAGTACTTC.

Concerning this clonotype: The CDR3 carries no conserved terminal phenylalanine or tryptophan, so it likely arises from a read error. V is TRBV11-2 and J is TRBJ2-5; 8 nucleotides line up with TRBD2. The CDR3 sequence is 17 residues long. CDR1 and CDR2 (germline): SGHAT, FQNNGV. Trimming took 5 bases from V and 4 from J; bases not matched to a gene: 15. Here the CDR3 reads CASSPGGQLAALETQYL. The CDR3 coding sequence is TGTGCCAGCAGCCCTGGGGGACAACTAGCGGCCCTAGAGACCCAGTACCTC.

A word on this clonotype: Lacking the conserved final phenylalanine or tryptophan, this CDR3 likely reflects a read error. This chain joins TRBV11-2 and TRBJ2-3, with 9 positions matching TRBD1. CDR3 length equals 15 residues. The trim removed 5 bases at V and 4 bases at J, leaving 7 bases unmatched. Germline loops: CDR1 SGHAT, CDR2 FQNNGV. The CDR3 region is CASSPGTGLADTQYP. The CDR3 coding sequence is TGTGCCAGCAGCCCAGGGACAGGGCTGGCAGATACGCAGTATCCT.

To note about this clonotype: A junction boundary mismatches the germline segment, possibly from a read error. The chain has TRBV7-9 and TRBJ1-5; 11 bases align to TRBD1. The CDR3 has 16 amino acids. Germline V gene data show CDR1 as SEHNR and CDR2 as FQNEAQ (reference sequence). CDR3 DNA: TGTGCCAACAGCCTGATGGGACAGGGGGGCTATCAGCCCCAGCATTTT. Protein product: CANSLMGQGGYQPQHF.

The chain has TRBV6-6 and TRBJ1-1, with 7 nucleotides matching TRBD1. The CDR3 totals 15 residues. V was pared by 9 bases and J by 7 bases, with 17 bases of the junction left unmatched. Per the germline V gene, CDR1 is MNHNY and CDR2 is SVGAGI (reference sequence). The CDR3 is CASSQPCRGKGEAFF. The CDR3 DNA sequence: TGTGCCAGTAGTCAACCTTGCAGGGGGAAGGGTGAAGCTTTCTTT.

Points on this clonotype: Since no conserved phenylalanine or tryptophan closes the CDR3, a read error is the likely cause. The rearrangement joins TRBV28 to TRBJ2-1; D is possibly TRBD1 or TRBD2 (6 bases each). In germline, CDR1 is MDHEN, CDR2 SYDVKM. The CDR3 is 19 amino acids. The CDR3 nucleotides read TGTGCCAGCAGTTTATCTCTTTGGGAGACTAGGGGGAGCCCCAATGAACAGTTCTAC. It is translated as CASSLSLWETRGSPNEQFY.

Ten or more counts support this clonotype. This chain joins TRBV6-6 and TRBJ1-5, with D maybe TRBD1 (6 bases). V lost 6 bases and J 2 bases, leaving 17 bases between the germline ends. The CDR3 contains 16 residues. Per the germline V gene, CDR1 is MNHNY and CDR2 is SVGAGI (reference sequence). CDR3 nucleotide sequence: TGTGCCAGCAGGAGATACGGGACAAAGGGCAATCAGCCCCAGCATTTT. Its translation: CASRRYGTKGNQPQHF.